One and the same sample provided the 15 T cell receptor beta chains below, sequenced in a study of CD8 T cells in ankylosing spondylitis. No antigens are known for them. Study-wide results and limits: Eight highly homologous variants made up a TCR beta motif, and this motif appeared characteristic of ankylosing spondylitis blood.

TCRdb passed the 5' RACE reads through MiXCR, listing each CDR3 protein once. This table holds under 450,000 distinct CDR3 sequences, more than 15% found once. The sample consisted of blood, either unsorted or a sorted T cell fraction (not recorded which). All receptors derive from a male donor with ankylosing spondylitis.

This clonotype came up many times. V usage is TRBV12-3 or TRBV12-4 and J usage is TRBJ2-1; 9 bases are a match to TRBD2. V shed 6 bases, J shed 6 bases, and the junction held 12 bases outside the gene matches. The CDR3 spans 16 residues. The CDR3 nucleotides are TGTGCCAGCAGAGGTTGGGCTAGCGGGAACGTCAATGAGCAGTTCTTC. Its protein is CASRGWASGNVNEQFF.

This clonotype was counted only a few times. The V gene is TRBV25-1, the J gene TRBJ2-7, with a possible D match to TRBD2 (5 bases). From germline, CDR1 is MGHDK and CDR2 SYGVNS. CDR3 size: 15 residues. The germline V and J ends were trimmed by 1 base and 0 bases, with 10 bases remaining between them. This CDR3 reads CASSESGRVSYEQYF. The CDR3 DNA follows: TGTGCCAGCAGTGAATCTGGGCGGGTCTCCTACGAGCAGTACTTC.

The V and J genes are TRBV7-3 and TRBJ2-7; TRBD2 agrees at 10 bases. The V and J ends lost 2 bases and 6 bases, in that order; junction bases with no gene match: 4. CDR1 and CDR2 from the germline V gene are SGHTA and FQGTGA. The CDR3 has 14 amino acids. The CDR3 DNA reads TGTGCCAGCAGCTTAGGGCTAGCGGGAGCCGAGCAGTACTTC. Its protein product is CASSLGLAGAEQYF.

In DNA, the CDR3 is TGCGCCAGCAGCCTAAGACAGGGGAAAGACAATGAGCAGTTCTTC. It specifies CASSLRQGKDNEQFF. The chain employs TRBV5-1 and TRBJ2-1; 8 bases are a match to TRBD1. The germline CDR1 and CDR2 sequences are SGHRS and YFSETQ. This CDR3 spans 15 amino acids. V shed 4 bases, J shed 5 bases, and the junction held 8 bases outside the gene matches.

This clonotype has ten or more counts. The CDR3 DNA sequence: TGTGCCAGCAGCCCTACTACTAGCGGGGACTACGAGCAGTACTTC. It yields the protein CASSPTTSGDYEQYF. The V gene is TRBV12-3 or TRBV12-4, the J gene TRBJ2-7, with 10 bases identical to TRBD2. This CDR3 region has 15 residues. Germline trimming cut 6 bases from V and 3 bases from J; bases unmatched to any gene: 8.

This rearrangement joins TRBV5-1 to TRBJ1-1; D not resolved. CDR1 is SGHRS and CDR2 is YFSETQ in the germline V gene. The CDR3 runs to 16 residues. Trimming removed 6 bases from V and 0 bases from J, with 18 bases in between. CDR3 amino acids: CASTKDGTGVNTEAFF. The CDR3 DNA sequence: TGCGCCAGCACAAAGGACGGTACCGGAGTGAACACTGAAGCTTTCTTT.

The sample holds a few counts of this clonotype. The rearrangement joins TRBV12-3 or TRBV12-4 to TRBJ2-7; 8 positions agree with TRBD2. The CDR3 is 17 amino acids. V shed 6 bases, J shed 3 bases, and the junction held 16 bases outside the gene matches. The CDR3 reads CASSRKGGGRSDYEQYF. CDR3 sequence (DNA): TGTGCCAGCAGCCGAAAGGGCGGCGGGAGGTCGGACTACGAGCAGTACTTC.

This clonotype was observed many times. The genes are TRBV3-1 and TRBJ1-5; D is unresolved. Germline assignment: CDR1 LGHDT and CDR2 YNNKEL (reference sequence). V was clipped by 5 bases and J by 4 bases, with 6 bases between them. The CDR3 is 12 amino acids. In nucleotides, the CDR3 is TGTGCCAGCAGCACCCTTAATCAGCCCCAGCATTTT. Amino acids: CASSTLNQPQHF.

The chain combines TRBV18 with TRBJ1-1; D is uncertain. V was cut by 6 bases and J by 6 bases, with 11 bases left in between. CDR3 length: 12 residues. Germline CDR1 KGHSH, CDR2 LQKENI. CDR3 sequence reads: CASSLIRAEAFF. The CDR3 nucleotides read TGTGCCAGCTCCCTAATCCGGGCTGAAGCTTTCTTT.

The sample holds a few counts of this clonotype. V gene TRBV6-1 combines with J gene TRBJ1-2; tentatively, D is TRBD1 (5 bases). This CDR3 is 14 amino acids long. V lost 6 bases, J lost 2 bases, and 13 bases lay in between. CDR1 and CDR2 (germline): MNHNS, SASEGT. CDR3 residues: CASSTTAGNYGYTF. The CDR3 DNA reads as TGTGCCAGCAGCACCACCGCAGGGAACTATGGCTACACCTTC.

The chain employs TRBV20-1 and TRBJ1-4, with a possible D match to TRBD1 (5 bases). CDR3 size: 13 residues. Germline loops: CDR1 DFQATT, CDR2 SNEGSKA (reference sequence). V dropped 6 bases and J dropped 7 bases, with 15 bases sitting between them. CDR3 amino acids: CSAGSAGGEKLFF. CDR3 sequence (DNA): TGCAGTGCAGGGTCGGCGGGGGGTGAAAAACTGTTTTTT.

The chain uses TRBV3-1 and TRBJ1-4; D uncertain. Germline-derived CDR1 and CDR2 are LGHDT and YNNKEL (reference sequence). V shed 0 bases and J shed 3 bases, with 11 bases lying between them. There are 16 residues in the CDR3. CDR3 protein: CASSQDLGGSNEKLFF. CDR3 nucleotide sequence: TGTGCCAGCAGCCAAGATTTGGGAGGATCTAATGAAAAACTGTTTTTT.

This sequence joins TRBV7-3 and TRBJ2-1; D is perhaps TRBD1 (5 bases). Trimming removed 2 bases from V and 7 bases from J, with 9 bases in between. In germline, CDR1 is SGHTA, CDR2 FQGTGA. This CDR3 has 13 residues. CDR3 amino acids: CASSLHRMNEQFF. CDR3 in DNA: TGTGCCAGCAGCTTACACAGGATGAATGAGCAGTTCTTC. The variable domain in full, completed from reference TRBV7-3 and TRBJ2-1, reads GAGVSQTPSNKVTEKGKYVELRCDPISGHTALYWYRQSLGQGPEFLIYFQGTGAADDSGLPNDRFFAVRPEGSVSTLKIQRTERGDSAVYLCASSLHRMNEQFFGPGTRLTVL.

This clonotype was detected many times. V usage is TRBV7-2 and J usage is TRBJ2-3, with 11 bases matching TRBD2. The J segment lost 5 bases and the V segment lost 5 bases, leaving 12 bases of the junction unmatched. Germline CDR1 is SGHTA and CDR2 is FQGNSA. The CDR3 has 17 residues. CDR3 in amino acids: CASSPIRLAGKGDTQYF. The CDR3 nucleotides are TGTGCCAGCAGCCCAATCCGACTAGCGGGAAAGGGAGATACGCAGTATTTT.

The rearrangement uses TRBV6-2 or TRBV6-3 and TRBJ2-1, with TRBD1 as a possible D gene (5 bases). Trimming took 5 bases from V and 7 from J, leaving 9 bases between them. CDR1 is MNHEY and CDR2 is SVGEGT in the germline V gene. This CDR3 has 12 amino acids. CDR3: CASSRGINEQFF. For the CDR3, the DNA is TGTGCCAGCAGTAGGGGAATTAATGAGCAGTTCTTC.